This TCR beta chain emerged from a study of T-cell reconstitution after alpha-beta-depleted transplantation in children. Germline-derived CDR1 and CDR2 are KGHSH and LQKENI. This CDR3 is built from 14 residues. Trimming took 6 bases from V and 2 from J, leaving 14 bases between them. Researchers prepared the TCRbeta library using unique molecular identifiers, the study reports. TCRdb passed the PCR reads through MiXCR, listing each CDR3 protein once. The sample records 500,000 to 600,000 distinct CDR3 sequences, about a sixth being singletons. This clonotype was observed once. The sample here was PBMCs from the stem cell graft donor, taken from the stem cell graft. The chain combines TRBV18 with TRBJ2-7; D might be TRBD1 (5 bases). The TCR was taken from a human donor who donated a stem cell graft to a child with acute lymphoblastic leukemia. Here the CDR3 reads CASSTGTVPYEQYF. The DNA for the CDR3 is TGTGCCAGCTCCACAGGCACAGTTCCCTACGAGCAGTACTTC.